This TCR beta chain comes out of a study of T cell responses to AZD1222 COVID-19 vaccine. The study's findings and limits: There were mostly white British donors and more females than males, and clonal diversity was possibly underestimated. Repertoire sampling happened only post peak T cell response.

TCRdb's copy holds only in-frame clones and misses some; the assay was immunoSEQ multiplex PCR. The sample includes over 100,000 clones, around 86% seen only once; the top ten take about 6%. Details on this clone: The antigen is unknown.

Germline V gene data show CDR1 as SGHTA and CDR2 as FQGNSA. This CDR3 has 16 residues. Trimming took off 5 bases at V and 2 bases at J, with 15 bases between the two ends. The source of this sequence is an adult in good health. The sequencing here drew on peripheral blood, taken on day 0 of AZD1222 vaccination. The chain is built from TRBV7-2 and TRBJ2-2, with D hard to call. The DNA for the CDR3 is TGTGCCAGCAGCCCTCTGGCAGGAACCAACACCGGGGAGCTGTTTTTT. Encoded protein: CASSPLAGTNTGELFF.